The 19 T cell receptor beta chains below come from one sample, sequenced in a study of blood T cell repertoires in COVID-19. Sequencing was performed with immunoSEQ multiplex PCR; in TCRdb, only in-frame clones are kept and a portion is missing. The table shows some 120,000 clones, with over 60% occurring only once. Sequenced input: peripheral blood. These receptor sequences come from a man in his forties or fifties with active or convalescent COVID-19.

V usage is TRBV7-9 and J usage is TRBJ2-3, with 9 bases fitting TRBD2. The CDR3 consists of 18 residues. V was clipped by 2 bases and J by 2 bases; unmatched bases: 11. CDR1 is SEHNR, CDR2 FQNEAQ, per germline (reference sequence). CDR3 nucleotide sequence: TGTGCCAGCAGCTTACCCCGGAGGCTAGCGGGATACACAGATACGCAGTATTTT. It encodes CASSLPRRLAGYTDTQYF.

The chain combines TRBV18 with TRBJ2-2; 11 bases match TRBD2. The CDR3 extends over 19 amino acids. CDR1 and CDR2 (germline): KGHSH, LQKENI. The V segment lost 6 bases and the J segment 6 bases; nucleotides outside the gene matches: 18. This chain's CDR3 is CASSPSGTSGLAGAGELFF. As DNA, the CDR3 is TGTGCCAGCTCGCCCTCCGGGACTAGCGGCTTAGCGGGCGCCGGGGAGCTGTTTTTT.

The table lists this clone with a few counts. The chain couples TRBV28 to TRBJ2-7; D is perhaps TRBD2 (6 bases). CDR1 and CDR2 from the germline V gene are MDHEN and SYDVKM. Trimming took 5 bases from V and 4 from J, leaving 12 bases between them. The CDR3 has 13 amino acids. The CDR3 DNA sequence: TGTGCCAGCAGTCCCGGGACTCCTTACGAGCAGTACTTC. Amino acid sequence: CASSPGTPYEQYF.

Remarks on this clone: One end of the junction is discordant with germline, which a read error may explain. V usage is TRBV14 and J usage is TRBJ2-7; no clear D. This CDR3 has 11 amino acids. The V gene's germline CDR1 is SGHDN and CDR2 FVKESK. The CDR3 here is CASSQAWVQHF. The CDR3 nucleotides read TGTGCCAGCAGCCAAGCCTGGGTACAGCACTTC.

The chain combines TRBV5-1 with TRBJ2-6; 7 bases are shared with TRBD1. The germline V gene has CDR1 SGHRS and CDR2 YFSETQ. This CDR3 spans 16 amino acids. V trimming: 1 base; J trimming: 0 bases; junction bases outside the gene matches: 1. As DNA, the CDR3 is TGCGCCAGCAGCTTGTCAGGGGGCTCTGGGGCCAACGTCCTGACTTTC. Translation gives CASSLSGGSGANVLTF.

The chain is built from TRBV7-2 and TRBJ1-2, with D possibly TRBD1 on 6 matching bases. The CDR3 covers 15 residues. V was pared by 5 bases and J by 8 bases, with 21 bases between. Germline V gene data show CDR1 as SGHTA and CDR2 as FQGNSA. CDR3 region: CASSQLTQGGKGYTF. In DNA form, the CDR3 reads TGTGCCAGCAGCCAGCTCACACAGGGAGGGAAGGGCTACACCTTC.

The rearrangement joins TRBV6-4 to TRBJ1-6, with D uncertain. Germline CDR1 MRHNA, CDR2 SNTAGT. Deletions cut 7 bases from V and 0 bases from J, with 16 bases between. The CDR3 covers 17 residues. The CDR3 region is CASNRVPPSSYNSPLHF. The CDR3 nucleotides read TGTGCCAGCAATCGGGTACCTCCGAGCTCCTATAATTCACCCCTCCACTTT.

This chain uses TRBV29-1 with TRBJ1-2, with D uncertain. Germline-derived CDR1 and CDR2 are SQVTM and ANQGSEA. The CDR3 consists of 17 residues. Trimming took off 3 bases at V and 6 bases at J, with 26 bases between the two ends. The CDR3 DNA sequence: TGCAGCGTTGAGCGGGGTCGGGAGGAAGAATTTCTACATGGCTACACCTTC. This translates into CSVERGREEEFLHGYTF.

The CDR3 DNA reads as TGTGCCAGCAGTCATGGGACTATCTACTACGAGCAGTACTTC. Translating gives CASSHGTIYYEQYF. This chain joins TRBV28 and TRBJ2-7; 7 bases map to TRBD2. V was clipped by 5 bases and J by 3 bases; unmatched bases: 7. The CDR3 is 14 amino acids. Germline V gene sequence: CDR1 MDHEN, CDR2 SYDVKM.

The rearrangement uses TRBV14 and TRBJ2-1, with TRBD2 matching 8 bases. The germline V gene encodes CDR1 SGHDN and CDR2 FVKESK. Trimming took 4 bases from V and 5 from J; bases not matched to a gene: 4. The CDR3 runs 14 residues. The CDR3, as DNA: TGTGCCAGCAGCCGTCCGGGACTAGACAATGAGCAGTTCTTC. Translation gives CASSRPGLDNEQFF. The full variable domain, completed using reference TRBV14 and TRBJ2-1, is EAGVTQFPSHSVIEKGQTVTLRCDPISGHDNLYWYRRVMGKEIKFLLHFVKESKQDESGMPNNRFLAERTGGTYSTLKVQPAELEDSGVYFCASSRPGLDNEQFFGPGTRLTVL.

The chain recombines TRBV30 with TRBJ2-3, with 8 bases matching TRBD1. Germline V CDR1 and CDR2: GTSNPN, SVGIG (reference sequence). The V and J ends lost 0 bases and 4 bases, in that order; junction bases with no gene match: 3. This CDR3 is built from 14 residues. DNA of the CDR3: TGTGCCTGGAGTGTATCAGGGGGCGCAGATACGCAGTATTTT. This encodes CAWSVSGGADTQYF.

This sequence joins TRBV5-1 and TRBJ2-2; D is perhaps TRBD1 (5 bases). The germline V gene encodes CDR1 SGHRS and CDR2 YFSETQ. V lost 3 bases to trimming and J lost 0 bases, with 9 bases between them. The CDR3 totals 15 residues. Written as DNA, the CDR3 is TGCGCCAGCAGCTCCTGGGGCCCGAACACCGGGGAGCTGTTTTTT. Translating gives CASSSWGPNTGELFF.

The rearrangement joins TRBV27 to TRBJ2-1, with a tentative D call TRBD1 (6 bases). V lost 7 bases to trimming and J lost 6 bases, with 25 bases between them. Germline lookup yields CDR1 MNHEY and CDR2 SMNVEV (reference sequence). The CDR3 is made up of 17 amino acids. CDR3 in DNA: TGTGCCAGCATACCACCTGCCGGGACAAGACTTTTCAATGAGCAGTTCTTC. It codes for CASIPPAGTRLFNEQFF.

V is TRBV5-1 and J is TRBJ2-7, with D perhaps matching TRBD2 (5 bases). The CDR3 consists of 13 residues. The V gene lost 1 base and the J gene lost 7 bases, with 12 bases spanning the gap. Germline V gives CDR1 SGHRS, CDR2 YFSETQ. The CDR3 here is CASSLRDSGEQYF. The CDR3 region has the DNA TGCGCCAGCAGCTTGCGGGATTCTGGGGAGCAGTACTTC.

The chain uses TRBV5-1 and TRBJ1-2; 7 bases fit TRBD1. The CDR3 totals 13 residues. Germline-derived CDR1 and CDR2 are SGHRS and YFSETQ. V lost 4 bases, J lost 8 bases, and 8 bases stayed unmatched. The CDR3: CASSADRVEGYTF. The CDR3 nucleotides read TGCGCCAGCAGCGCCGACAGGGTGGAAGGCTACACCTTC.

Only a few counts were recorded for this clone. The CDR3 DNA sequence: TGTGCCAGCAGCTTGAGACAGGCGAACACCATATATTTT. It encodes CASSLRQANTIYF. The genes are TRBV5-6 and TRBJ1-3, with TRBD1 as a possible D gene (6 bases). This CDR3 is built from 13 residues. The V end lost 1 base, the J end lost 7 bases, and 9 bases lay between the germline ends. The germline gives CDR1 SGHDT, CDR2 YYEEEE.

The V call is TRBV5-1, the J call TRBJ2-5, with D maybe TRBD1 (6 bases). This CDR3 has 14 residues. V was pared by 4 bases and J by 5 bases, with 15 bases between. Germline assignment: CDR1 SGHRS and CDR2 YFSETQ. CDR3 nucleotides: TGCGCCAGCAGCCCTACAGGGTTCCCCGAGACCCAGTACTTC. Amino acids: CASSPTGFPETQYF.

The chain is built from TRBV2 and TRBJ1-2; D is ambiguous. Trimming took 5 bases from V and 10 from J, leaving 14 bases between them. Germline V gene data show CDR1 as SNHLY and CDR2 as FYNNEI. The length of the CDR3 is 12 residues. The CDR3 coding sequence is TGTGCCAGCAGTTGGGCCGTTGTCGACTACACCTTC. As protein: CASSWAVVDYTF. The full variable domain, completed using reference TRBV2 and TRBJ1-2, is EPEVTQTPSHQVTQMGQEVILRCVPISNHLYFYWYRQILGQKVEFLVSFYNNEISEKSEIFDDQFSVERPDGSNFTLKIRSTKLEDSAMYFCASSWAVVDYTFGSGTRLTVV.

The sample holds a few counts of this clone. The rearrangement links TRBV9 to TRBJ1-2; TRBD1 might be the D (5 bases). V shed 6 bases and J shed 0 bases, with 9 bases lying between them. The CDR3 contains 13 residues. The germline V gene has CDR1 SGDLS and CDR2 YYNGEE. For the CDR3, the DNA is TGTGCCAGCACCTTAGGGGCTAACTATGGCTACACCTTC. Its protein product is CASTLGANYGYTF. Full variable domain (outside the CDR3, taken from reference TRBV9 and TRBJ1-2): DSGVTQTPKHLITATGQRVTLRCSPRSGDLSVYWYQQSLDQGLQFLIQYYNGEERAKGNILERFSAQQFPDLHSELNLSSLELGDSALYFCASTLGANYGYTFGSGTRLTVV.